The 26 T cell receptor beta chains given below trace back to one sample, sequenced in a study of early T cells in non-severe SARS-CoV-2 infection. TCRdb passed the 5' RACE reads through MiXCR, listing each CDR3 protein once. This repertoire shows roughly 28,000 distinct CDR3 sequences, around 5.2% found once; its top ten account for over 2.5%. Specimen: whole blood. The receptor source for this set is an adult who was a healthcare worker with PCR-confirmed SARS-CoV-2 infection or an uninfected control (not recorded which).

This clonotype was observed many times. The chain has TRBV28 and TRBJ2-1; 10 bases align to TRBD2. The germline gives CDR1 MDHEN, CDR2 SYDVKM. The CDR3 has 15 amino acids. V lost 2 bases to trimming and J lost 5 bases; unmatched junction nucleotides: 3. This CDR3 reads CASSLLAGANNEQFF. For the CDR3, the DNA is TGTGCCAGCAGTTTACTAGCGGGGGCCAACAATGAGCAGTTCTTC.

This chain joins TRBV20-1 and TRBJ1-1; 7 nucleotides align to TRBD1. Germline V gene sequence: CDR1 DFQATT, CDR2 SNEGSKA (reference sequence). The CDR3 has 13 residues. V dropped 3 bases and J dropped 2; count of bases not matched to a gene: 3. The CDR3 spells CSASRTGNTEAFF. The CDR3 region has the DNA TGCAGTGCTAGCCGGACAGGCAACACTGAAGCTTTCTTT.

This clonotype was detected only a few times. This sequence joins TRBV12-5 and TRBJ2-1; no clear D. Per the germline V gene, CDR1 is LGHNT and CDR2 is FRNRAP. CDR3 size: 18 residues. Between the trimmed V and J ends, which lost 7 bases and 6 bases, there was a span of 28 bases. CDR3 amino acids: CASARGLWSLGEPNEQFF. CDR3 coding DNA: TGTGCTAGTGCCAGAGGTTTATGGAGTCTCGGAGAACCCAATGAGCAGTTCTTC.

In its sample, this clonotype was seen a few times. This chain links TRBV27 with TRBJ1-1; D not resolved. The CDR3 covers 13 residues. Germline CDR1 and CDR2: MNHEY and SMNVEV (reference sequence). V was pared by 8 bases and J by 4 bases, with 14 bases between. The CDR3 DNA sequence: TGTGCCAGCTCCTCCCGGGGAGGCACTGAAGCTTTCTTT. Translating gives CASSSRGGTEAFF.

This clonotype was counted between two and nine times. The gene calls are TRBV2 and TRBJ2-5, with 7 bases matching TRBD1. Losses at the gene ends were 8 bases for V and 3 bases for J; bases not matched to a gene: 6. CDR1 and CDR2 from the germline V gene are SNHLY and FYNNEI. This CDR3 spans 13 amino acids. Here the CDR3 DNA reads TGTGCCAGCGCCATCGACAGGGAAGAGACCCAGTACTTC. It translates to CASAIDREETQYF.

This clonotype has just a few counts. This sequence joins TRBV6-1 and TRBJ2-3; TRBD2 matches 9 bases. After removal of 6 bases from V and 1 base from J, the junction contained 5 bases not matched to a gene. The CDR3 has 15 amino acids. Germline loops: CDR1 MNHNS, CDR2 SASEGT. This chain's CDR3 is CASRGTSSGTDTQYF. CDR3 nucleotide sequence: TGTGCCAGCAGGGGGACTAGCTCTGGCACAGATACGCAGTATTTT.

This clonotype appeared many times. The chain recombines TRBV5-1 with TRBJ2-1, with a tentative D call TRBD1 (6 bases). The V and J ends lost 4 bases and 8 bases respectively, with 13 bases between them. Germline loops: CDR1 SGHRS, CDR2 YFSETQ. The CDR3 sequence is 13 residues long. In DNA, the CDR3 is TGCGCCAGCAGCCGCGGATCAGGGGATGAGCAGTTCTTC. Residues: CASSRGSGDEQFF.

The chain joins TRBV24-1 to TRBJ1-4; D possibly corresponds to TRBD1 (6 bases). The V end lost 7 bases, the J end lost 0 bases, and 11 bases lay between the germline ends. CDR3 length: 15 amino acids. The germline CDR1 and CDR2 sequences are KGHDR and SFDVKD. The DNA of the CDR3 is TGTGCCACCAGACAAGGGGGAACAACTAATGAAAAACTGTTTTTT. Translating it yields CATRQGGTTNEKLFF.

About this clonotype: A much larger clone differs from this one at a single base, so this may be a read error. J is TRBJ1-1 and V is TRBV20-1, with D unresolved. Between the trimmed V and J ends, which lost 1 base and 6 bases, there was a span of 12 bases. This CDR3 is 13 amino acids long. Germline values: CDR1 DFQATT, CDR2 SNEGSKA (reference sequence). The CDR3 sequence: CSARALPLPEAFF. The DNA for the CDR3 is TGCAGTGCTAGAGCCCTGCCATTGCCTGAAGCTTTCTTT.

This clonotype was detected only a few times. The chain links TRBV19 to TRBJ2-7, with D possibly matching TRBD1 (6 bases). CDR3 size: 19 residues. The V end was cut by 5 bases, the J end by 2 bases, with 28 bases between. Germline values: CDR1 LNHDA, CDR2 SQIVND (reference sequence). This CDR3 reads CASSYDGTSVPVSPYEQYF. Written as DNA, the CDR3 is TGTGCCAGTAGTTACGACGGGACATCTGTCCCAGTTTCTCCCTACGAGCAGTACTTC.

This clonotype showed up many times. V usage is TRBV4-2 and J usage is TRBJ2-2; 7 nucleotides match TRBD2. There are 15 residues in the CDR3. Germline CDR1 and CDR2: LGHNA and YNFKEQ. V lost 2 bases and J lost 6; bases outside the gene matches: 6. The CDR3 spells CASSQPGRSAGELFF. The CDR3 nucleotides read TGTGCCAGCAGCCAACCCGGGAGGTCTGCCGGGGAGCTGTTTTTT.

This clonotype was seen ten or more times. The V call is TRBV20-1, the J call TRBJ2-3, with TRBD1 identical over 8 bases. Per germline, CDR1 DFQATT and CDR2 SNEGSKA (reference sequence). The CDR3 consists of 15 residues. Trimming took 3 bases from V and 3 from J; bases not matched to a gene: 8. This CDR3 is CSASPGQVLTDTQYF. CDR3 DNA: TGCAGTGCTAGCCCGGGACAGGTACTTACAGATACGCAGTATTTT.

The sample holds one count of this clonotype. The V call is TRBV11-2, the J call TRBJ1-3, with TRBD1 identical over 7 bases. Unmatched junction bases numbered 6, after V lost 3 bases and J lost 4 bases. Germline V CDR1 and CDR2: SGHAT, FQNNGV. The CDR3 length is 15 residues. The CDR3 region has the DNA TGTGCCAGCAGCTTTACCGGGACAGTAGGAAACACCATATATTTT. Its translation: CASSFTGTVGNTIYF.

This sequence joins TRBV11-2 and TRBJ2-7, with D unresolved. CDR3 length: 14 residues. Germline-derived CDR1 and CDR2 are SGHAT and FQNNGV. Trimming took off 4 bases at V and 1 base at J, with 11 bases between the two ends. The CDR3 nucleotides read TGTGCCAGCAGCTCCCCCTGGGATTCCTACGAGCAGTACTTC. Its translation is CASSSPWDSYEQYF.

This clonotype has just a few counts. The chain is built from TRBV11-3 and TRBJ2-6; D gene uncertain. CDR1 is SGHNT, CDR2 YENEEA, per germline. The CDR3 loop spans 15 amino acids. V was pared by 5 bases and J by 0 bases, with 8 bases between. CDR3 region: CASSPASSGANVLTF. The CDR3 bases are TGTGCCAGCAGCCCCGCTAGCTCTGGGGCCAACGTCCTGACTTTC.

This clonotype rates as medium-sized. The chain uses TRBV4-1 and TRBJ1-1, with no clear D. The V and J ends lost 0 bases and 1 base respectively, with 9 bases between them. The length of the CDR3 is 15 residues. In germline, CDR1 is MGHRA, CDR2 YSYEKL. The CDR3 region is CASSQERRKNTEAFF. Written as DNA, the CDR3 is TGCGCCAGCAGCCAAGAGCGGCGGAAGAACACTGAAGCTTTCTTT.

This clonotype has at least ten counts. V and J are TRBV29-1 and TRBJ1-3; TRBD1 aligns across 8 bases. Germline CDR1 is SQVTM and CDR2 is ANQGSEA. CDR3 length: 16 amino acids. The junction had 10 bases not matched to a gene; V was cut back by 6 bases and J by 0 bases. The CDR3 region is CSVEYRQGYSGNTIYF. For the CDR3, the DNA is TGCAGCGTGGAGTATCGACAGGGGTACTCTGGAAACACCATATATTTT.

This clonotype was seen more than once but under ten times. This chain joins TRBV7-2 and TRBJ1-2; D may be TRBD1 (6 bases). This CDR3 contains 13 residues. Germline assignment: CDR1 SGHTA and CDR2 FQGNSA. Trimming stripped 4 bases from V and 8 bases from J, with 14 bases between. The CDR3 protein is CASSSGQRRGYTF. Written as DNA, the CDR3 is TGTGCCAGCAGCTCCGGACAGAGAAGGGGCTACACCTTC.

This clonotype was observed many times. The V and J genes are TRBV20-1 and TRBJ1-4, with TRBD1 matching 9 bases. CDR1 and CDR2 (germline): DFQATT, SNEGSKA (reference sequence). The CDR3 has 15 amino acids. Trimming at V came to 4 bases and at J to 4 bases, leaving 7 bases not matched to a gene. CDR3 sequence reads: CSAIPDRGFNEKLFF. For the CDR3, the DNA is TGCAGTGCTATCCCGGACAGGGGTTTTAATGAAAAACTGTTTTTT.

The V and J genes are TRBV11-3 and TRBJ1-3; 8 bases align to TRBD1. The CDR3 spans 15 residues. CDR1 and CDR2 from the germline V gene are SGHNT and YENEEA. The trim removed 4 bases at V and 0 bases at J, leaving 2 bases unmatched. CDR3 nucleotide sequence: TGTGCCAGCAGCTCAGGACAGGGCTCTGGAAACACCATATATTTT. It is translated as CASSSGQGSGNTIYF.

The chain is built from TRBV21-1 and TRBJ2-7; the D call in the table, TRBD1, was not verified against the DNA. TRBV21-1 is noted as a pseudogene. The CDR3 has 17 residues. Here the CDR3 reads CAWPMGQGPLEGFEQYF. CDR3 coding DNA: TGTGCCTGGCCGATGGGACAGGGCCCCTTGGAGGGCTTCGAGCAGTACTTC.

This clonotype was seen ten or more times. The genes are TRBV7-6 and TRBJ2-1; 11 nucleotides line up with TRBD2. Trimming cost V 1 base and J 7 bases; bases outside gene matches: 3. There are 15 residues in the CDR3. Germline loops: CDR1 SGHVS, CDR2 FNYEAQ. CDR3 coding DNA: TGTGCCAGCAGCTTAGTGCCTAGCGGGGGGAATGAGCAGTTCTTC. Translation: CASSLVPSGGNEQFF.

The J gene is TRBJ2-3, the V gene TRBV30; D gene uncertain. The CDR3 has 15 residues. The V gene lost 1 base and the J gene lost 0 bases, with 11 bases spanning the gap. The germline gives CDR1 GTSNPN, CDR2 SVGIG (reference sequence). DNA of the CDR3: TGTGCCTGGAGTGATTTTCGGGTCAGCACAGATACGCAGTATTTT. Translating it yields CAWSDFRVSTDTQYF.

CDR3 DNA: TGTGCCAGCAGCCGAAACGGTGGTCAGCCCCAGCATTTT. It is translated as CASSRNGGQPQHF. The genes are TRBV11-2 and TRBJ1-5; the D is unclear. The CDR3 runs 13 residues. V dropped 5 bases and J dropped 6 bases, with 11 bases sitting between them. CDR1 and CDR2 from the germline V gene are SGHAT and FQNNGV.

The rearrangement uses TRBV7-8 and TRBJ2-7; TRBD1 is a possible D gene (5 bases). The CDR3 is 15 amino acids. The V end lost 5 bases, the J end lost 5 bases, and 19 bases lay between the germline ends. The germline V gene encodes CDR1 SGHVS and CDR2 FQNEAQ. This chain's CDR3 is CASSPEVGLSDEQYF. CDR3 coding DNA: TGTGCCAGCAGCCCAGAAGTGGGGCTGTCGGACGAGCAGTACTTC.

This rearrangement joins TRBV18 to TRBJ1-1; 8 nucleotides agree with TRBD1. This CDR3 spans 15 amino acids. The J segment lost 1 base and the V segment lost 4 bases, leaving 5 bases of the junction unmatched. Germline CDR1 and CDR2: KGHSH and LQKENI. CDR3 nucleotides: TGTGCCAGCTCACTTGGACAGGGAAGGAACACTGAAGCTTTCTTT. It translates to CASSLGQGRNTEAFF.